This T cell receptor (beta chain) was sequenced in a study of CD8+CD57+ T cells in acquired aplastic anemia. CDR3 and TCR beta VDJ profiling relied on a genomic DNA template. TCRdb passed the reads through MiXCR, listing each CDR3 protein once. Found here are hundreds of thousands of distinct CDR3 sequences, less than 35% of them singletons; the top ten hold less than 1%. General study results and limits: Patients had twenty-nine CD8+ CDR3 sequences in common with controls (the shared set).

The V gene's germline CDR1 is SGHRS and CDR2 YFSETQ. The CDR3 is made up of 14 amino acids. V was clipped by 5 bases and J by 4 bases, with 16 bases between them. A note on this clonotype: The antigen remains undetermined.

CD8+CD57+ cell expansion, shown by flow cytometry, had occurred in the patients selected for sequencing. Severe acquired aplastic anemia was present in all patients. This clonotype originated in a human donor with aplastic anemia. This chain links TRBV5-1 with TRBJ2-7; a possible D gene is TRBD2 (5 bases). Material: sorted CD4+, CD8+, or CD8+CD57+ T cells (not recorded which) from PBMCs. In DNA form, the CDR3 reads TGCGCCAGCAGGGTAGAGGGTGTTAATTACGAGCAGTACTTC. Its translation: CASRVEGVNYEQYF.